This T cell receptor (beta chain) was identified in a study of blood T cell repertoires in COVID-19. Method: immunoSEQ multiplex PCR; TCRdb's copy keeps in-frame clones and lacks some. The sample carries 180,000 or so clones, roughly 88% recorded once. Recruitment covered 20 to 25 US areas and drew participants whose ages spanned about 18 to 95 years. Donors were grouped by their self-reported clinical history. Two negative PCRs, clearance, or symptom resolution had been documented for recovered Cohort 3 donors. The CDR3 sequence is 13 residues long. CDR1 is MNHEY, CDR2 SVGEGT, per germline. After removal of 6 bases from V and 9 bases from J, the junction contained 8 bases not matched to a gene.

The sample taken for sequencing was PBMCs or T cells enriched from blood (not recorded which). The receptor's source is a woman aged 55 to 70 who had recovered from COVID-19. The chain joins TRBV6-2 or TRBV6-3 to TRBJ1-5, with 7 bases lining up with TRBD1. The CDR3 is CASSQTGLGPQHF. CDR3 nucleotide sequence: TGTGCCAGCAGCCAGACAGGGCTCGGGCCCCAGCATTTT.